This T cell receptor (beta chain) was identified in a study of neurological immune-mediated disorders. Study findings and constraints: HTLV-1-associated myelopathy had the most TCR clonal expansion, while multiple sclerosis had the least, a level that fell below healthy controls.

This clonotype was detected ten times or more. What it binds is not known. Synthesis of cDNA was accomplished via 5'RACE employing 10-nucleotide random UMIs. A single run covered 15-18 subjects with over 190 million TCR-beta sequences. TCRdb analysed the 5' RACE reads with MiXCR anew, one entry per CDR3 protein. This sample has some 60,000 distinct CDR3 sequences, with 9.5% to 12% found just once. Time point described: longitudinal time-point 1 (baseline). This CDR3 comprises 14 residues. The germline gives CDR1 SGHRS, CDR2 YFSETQ. V was pared by 5 bases and J by 0 bases, with 11 bases between. This chain links TRBV5-1 with TRBJ1-1, with a weak D call TRBD1 (5 bases). The TCR originated in a male donor with HTLV-1-associated myelopathy (HAM/TSP). Sequenced: PBMCs. In nucleotides, the CDR3 is TGCGCCAGCAGAACCGCGACAGTGAACACTGAAGCTTTCTTT. This codes for CASRTATVNTEAFF.